The present T cell receptor (beta chain) was sequenced within a study of blood T cell repertoires in COVID-19. Study information: Nucleic acid was either cDNA or gDNA, and it came from T cells, B-cell-depleted T cells, or PBMCs.

Seattle-derived patients entered the study during active infection and were followed longitudinally. Libraries were prepared by immunoSEQ multiplex PCR; TCRdb keeps only in-frame clonotypes and omits some of them. The table has 250,000 to 350,000 clones, approximately 88% seen once; the top ten hold more than 1.4%. The CDR3 runs to 18 residues. The germline V gene encodes CDR1 MNHEY and CDR2 SMNVEV (reference sequence). V shed 6 bases and J 6 bases; nucleotides not matched to a gene: 20. The receptor's source is a human donor with COVID-19, enrolled during active disease. The donor label of this sample is uncertain. The chain couples TRBV27 to TRBJ2-3, with 8 bases identical to TRBD2. The sequencing input was peripheral blood. The CDR3 nucleotides are TGTGCCAGCAGCCACTTCGGGAGGGCGGGAGGATACGTGGATACGCAGTATTTT. Amino acid sequence: CASSHFGRAGGYVDTQYF.